This T cell receptor beta chain was sequenced during a study of blood T cell repertoires in COVID-19. Study overall: Whether acute or convalescent, the COVID-19 samples came from the United States, Italy and Spain. From T cells, B-cell-depleted T cells, or PBMCs came the material, which was cDNA or gDNA.

Repertoires were generated with immunoSEQ multiplex PCR, while TCRdb's copy carries only in-frame clones and drops some. The sample lists a few hundred thousand clones; about nine tenths were seen once. Residents of 24 US areas, aged roughly 18 to 89 years, made up the participants. Recovered participants had two consecutive negative NP/OP PCR tests, healthcare professional clearance, or symptom resolution. The CDR3 length is 15 residues. CDR1 SEHNR and CDR2 FQNEAQ come from the germline V gene (reference sequence). Trimming pared 1 base from V and 9 bases from J, leaving 13 bases between. This chain connects TRBV7-9 to TRBJ1-6, with D tentatively TRBD1 (6 bases). Sequences were obtained from PBMCs or T cells enriched from blood (not recorded which). The sequence came from a man aged 25-40 years who had recovered from COVID-19. Written as DNA, the CDR3 is TGTGCCAGCAGCTTAGTACAGGGCCGAATTTCACCCCTCCACTTT. This encodes CASSLVQGRISPLHF.